This passage covers 22 T cell receptor beta chains from one sample sequenced in a study of early T cells in non-severe SARS-CoV-2 infection. TCRdb called the 5' RACE reads again in MiXCR, with one record for every CDR3 protein. This sample has tens of thousands of distinct CDR3 sequences; around 12% occur once, and the top ten carry about 5%. The specimen sequenced was whole blood. Every receptor here comes from an adult who was a healthcare worker with PCR-confirmed SARS-CoV-2 infection or an uninfected control (not recorded which).

The chain links TRBV11-2 to TRBJ2-4; D may be TRBD2 (5 bases). V lost 5 bases and J 3 bases, leaving 8 bases between the germline ends. Germline V gene sequence: CDR1 SGHAT, CDR2 FQNNGV. The CDR3 contains 13 residues. Written as DNA, the CDR3 is TGTGCCAGCAGCCCACTAGTCAAAAACATTCAGTACTTC. Protein product: CASSPLVKNIQYF.

This clonotype was picked up one time. A read error is possible here, since a much larger clone lies one base away. The gene calls are TRBV3-1 and TRBJ1-2, with D unresolved. V shed 0 bases and J shed 3 bases, with 11 bases lying between them. Germline V lookup: CDR1 LGHDT, CDR2 YNNKEL (reference sequence). This CDR3 is 15 amino acids long. The CDR3, as DNA: TGTGCCAGCAGCCAAGATCGGGGAGTCCACTATGGCTACACCTTC. Translation: CASSQDRGVHYGYTF.

The rearrangement links TRBV6-1 to TRBJ1-2; D may be TRBD1 (6 bases). The CDR3 is 13 residues long. V gave up 2 bases and J gave up 4 bases, with 8 bases separating them. Germline CDR1 MNHNS, CDR2 SASEGT. CDR3 DNA: TGTGCCAGCAGTGAAATACAGGGCTATGGCTACACCTTC. Protein: CASSEIQGYGYTF.

In its sample, this clonotype was seen a few times. This chain links TRBV11-2 with TRBJ1-4; D gene ambiguous. Deletions cut 1 base from V and 7 bases from J, with 10 bases between. The length of the CDR3 is 14 residues. The germline CDR1 and CDR2 sequences are SGHAT and FQNNGV. The CDR3 spells CASSLAVWGEKLFF. CDR3 bases: TGTGCCAGCAGCTTAGCTGTTTGGGGTGAAAAACTGTTTTTT.

V usage is TRBV28 and J usage is TRBJ1-5, with 9 bases matching TRBD1. The CDR3 loop spans 15 amino acids. J was trimmed by 5 bases and V by 6 bases; bases with no gene match: 8. Germline V gene lookup returns CDR1 MDHEN and CDR2 SYDVKM. For the CDR3, the DNA is TGTGCCAGCAGGGAGGGGACAGGGATGCATCAGCCCCAGCATTTT. This encodes CASREGTGMHQPQHF. The whole variable domain, remainder taken from reference TRBV28 and TRBJ1-5, is DVKVTQSSRYLVKRTGEKVFLECVQDMDHENMFWYRQDPGLGLRLIYFSYDVKMKEKGDIPEGYSVSREKKERFSLILESASTNQTSMYLCASREGTGMHQPQHFGDGTRLSIL.

This clonotype was seen ten or more times. The J gene is TRBJ2-4, the V gene TRBV6-1; possible D gene TRBD1, 5 bases. This CDR3 region has 16 residues. The ends were cut back, 3 bases at V and 2 bases at J, with 14 bases in the middle. Germline V gene data show CDR1 as MNHNS and CDR2 as SASEGT. The CDR3, as DNA: TGTGCCAGCAGTGAGGGAATGCTGGGGCCCAAAAACATTCAGTACTTC. This translates into CASSEGMLGPKNIQYF.

The chain combines TRBV30 with TRBJ2-1; D ambiguous. Germline V gene lookup returns CDR1 GTSNPN and CDR2 SVGIG (reference sequence). Trimming left V 0 bases short and J 0 bases short, with 9 bases between. The CDR3 extends over 15 amino acids. The CDR3 nucleotides are TGTGCCTGGAGTGTTGGGTCATCCTCCTACAATGAGCAGTTCTTC. Protein product: CAWSVGSSSYNEQFF. Full variable domain (outside the CDR3, taken from reference TRBV30 and TRBJ2-1): SQTIHQWPATLVQPVGSPLSLECTVEGTSNPNLYWYRQAAGRGLQLLFYSVGIGQISSEVPQNLSASRPQDRQFILSSKKLLLSDSGFYLCAWSVGSSSYNEQFFGPGTRLTVL.

This clonotype appeared a few times. The gene calls are TRBV6-5 and TRBJ2-2, with D tentatively TRBD1 or TRBD2 (5 bases each). The CDR3 covers 18 residues. The germline V gene has CDR1 MNHEY and CDR2 SVGAGI. V lost 2 bases and J lost 1, with 17 bases in between. The CDR3 DNA sequence: TGTGCCAGCAGTTACGGTTCCTGGGCGAGGGGGAACACCGGGGAGCTGTTTTTT. This gives the protein CASSYGSWARGNTGELFF.

V gene TRBV12-3 or TRBV12-4 combines with J gene TRBJ2-3, with 7 bases identical to TRBD1. Trimming cost V 6 bases and J 0 bases; bases outside gene matches: 9. The CDR3 is 16 residues long. For the CDR3, the DNA is TGTGCCAGCAGGGGGGACAGAAGAACTAGCACAGATACGCAGTATTTT. Its translation: CASRGDRRTSTDTQYF.

The chain carries TRBV30 and TRBJ2-1; D is tentatively TRBD1 or TRBD2 (5 bases each). Germline CDR1 and CDR2: GTSNPN and SVGIG (reference sequence). V lost 2 bases to trimming and J lost 6 bases, with 20 bases between them. This CDR3 comprises 16 residues. The CDR3, as DNA: TGTGCCTGGAGTCCAAACCGCCTAGGGGCGGGCAATGAGCAGTTCTTC. Translating it yields CAWSPNRLGAGNEQFF. The full variable domain, its missing parts supplied by reference TRBV30 and TRBJ2-1, is SQTIHQWPATLVQPVGSPLSLECTVEGTSNPNLYWYRQAAGRGLQLLFYSVGIGQISSEVPQNLSASRPQDRQFILSSKKLLLSDSGFYLCAWSPNRLGAGNEQFFGPGTRLTVL.

The table lists this clonotype with a few counts. This chain connects TRBV29-1 to TRBJ2-5; the D gene could be TRBD1 or TRBD2 (5 bases each). The V gene lost 7 bases and the J gene lost 3 bases, with 21 bases spanning the gap. The CDR3 consists of 15 residues. Germline lookup yields CDR1 SQVTM and CDR2 ANQGSEA. The DNA of the CDR3 is TGCAGCGCCCCGGGGCCCTTGGAAGTAAAAGAGACCCAGTACTTC. Its translation: CSAPGPLEVKETQYF. The entire variable domain, with the rest obtained from reference TRBV29-1 and TRBJ2-5, is as follows: SAVISQKPSRDICQRGTSLTIQCQVDSQVTMMFWYRQQPGQSLTLIATANQGSEATYESGFVIDKFPISRPNLTFSTLTVSNMSPEDSSIYLCSAPGPLEVKETQYFGPGTRLLVL.

Ten or more counts support this clonotype. The chain joins TRBV19 to TRBJ2-5; 12 bases map to TRBD2. The germline V gene has CDR1 LNHDA and CDR2 SQIVND (reference sequence). The CDR3 has 15 residues. With V trimmed by 4 bases and J by 1 base, 1 base remained unmatched. The CDR3 loop reads CASSRLAGAQETQYF. The CDR3 DNA reads as TGTGCCAGTAGTAGACTAGCGGGAGCCCAAGAGACCCAGTACTTC.

This clonotype was picked up many times. This chain connects TRBV11-2 to TRBJ2-7; the D gene could be TRBD1 or TRBD2 (9 bases each). The V end was cut by 9 bases, the J end by 1 base, with 22 bases between. This CDR3 region has 16 residues. CDR1 is SGHAT and CDR2 is FQNNGV in the germline V gene. CDR3 coding DNA: TGTGCCAGTGCTAGCGGGGACGGGACAGGGTCCTACGAGCAGTACTTC. Amino acid sequence: CASASGDGTGSYEQYF.

J is TRBJ2-7 and V is TRBV6-6; TRBD1 agrees at 12 bases. CDR3 length: 16 amino acids. The germline CDR1 and CDR2 sequences are MNHNY and SVGAGI (reference sequence). Germline trimming cut 6 bases from V and 2 bases from J; bases unmatched to any gene: 8. The chain's CDR3 is CASRNSGTGGTYEQYF. The CDR3 nucleotides are TGTGCCAGCAGGAATTCCGGGACAGGGGGCACCTACGAGCAGTACTTC.

V usage is TRBV3-1 and J usage is TRBJ2-1; possible D gene TRBD1, 5 bases. The CDR3 spans 15 residues. Germline V gives CDR1 LGHDT, CDR2 YNNKEL (reference sequence). V was clipped by 2 bases and J by 5 bases, with 13 bases between them. CDR3 nucleotides: TGTGCCAGCAGCCAACCCGCAGGGAAAGACAATGAGCAGTTCTTC. Its protein product is CASSQPAGKDNEQFF.

With respect to this clonotype: A much larger clone differs from this one at a single base, so this may be a read error. This chain connects TRBV7-9 to TRBJ2-2; D might be TRBD1 (5 bases). V lost 6 bases to trimming and J lost 7 bases, with 18 bases between them. This CDR3 has 15 amino acids. The germline V gene encodes CDR1 SEHNR and CDR2 FQNEAQ (reference sequence). For the CDR3, the DNA is TGTGCCAGCAGACTGGACAAGGGGCGCGGCGGGGAGCTGTTTTTT. This encodes CASRLDKGRGGELFF.

This clonotype was observed many times. The CDR3 DNA is TGTGCCAGCAGCCCAGGGGGACAGCGGAAGACCCAGTACTTC. Its translation is CASSPGGQRKTQYF. The V gene is TRBV3-1, the J gene TRBJ2-5, with 7 nucleotides matching TRBD1. Losses at the gene ends were 4 bases for V and 6 bases for J; bases not matched to a gene: 8. The CDR3 is 14 residues long. Germline values: CDR1 LGHDT, CDR2 YNNKEL (reference sequence).

This clonotype was picked up many times. This chain links TRBV18 with TRBJ2-3; D unclear. Germline V gene lookup returns CDR1 KGHSH and CDR2 LQKENI. The CDR3 extends over 15 amino acids. The V end lost 6 bases, the J end lost 2 bases, and 15 bases lay between the germline ends. CDR3 loop: CASSNRNGPTDTQYF. For the CDR3, the DNA is TGTGCCAGCTCCAACCGAAACGGCCCCACAGATACGCAGTATTTT.

The chain combines TRBV10-1 with TRBJ2-1; no firm D call. The CDR3 runs 13 residues. CDR1 is WNHNN and CDR2 is SYGVQD in the germline V gene (reference sequence). Between the trimmed V and J ends, which lost 0 bases and 9 bases, there was a span of 9 bases. The CDR3 region is CASSESGKGEQFF. In nucleotides, the CDR3 is TGCGCCAGCAGTGAGTCAGGGAAGGGTGAGCAGTTCTTC.

This clonotype was detected ten times or more. The rearrangement links TRBV6-5 to TRBJ1-4, with a tentative D call TRBD1 (5 bases). This CDR3 is 14 amino acids long. Germline CDR1 is MNHEY and CDR2 is SVGAGI. V was pared by 8 bases and J by 0 bases, with 10 bases between. The CDR3 here is CASGASATNEKLFF. CDR3 nucleotides: TGTGCCAGCGGGGCGTCTGCAACTAATGAAAAACTGTTTTTT.

The chain recombines TRBV29-1 with TRBJ2-2; 9 bases align to TRBD1. Germline V gives CDR1 SQVTM, CDR2 ANQGSEA. The CDR3 totals 13 residues. V gave up 7 bases and J gave up 1 base; unmatched junction bases: 1. The CDR3 region is CSADRGNTGELFF. As DNA, the CDR3 is TGCAGCGCGGACAGGGGGAACACCGGGGAGCTGTTTTTT.

This clonotype was observed a few times. The chain recombines TRBV19 with TRBJ1-4; 9 positions agree with TRBD1. Germline loops: CDR1 LNHDA, CDR2 SQIVND (reference sequence). The CDR3 is 13 residues long. Unmatched junction bases numbered 4, after V lost 7 bases and J lost 7 bases. CDR3: CASTGTGIEKLFF. In nucleotides, the CDR3 is TGTGCCAGTACTGGGACAGGGATTGAAAAACTGTTTTTT.